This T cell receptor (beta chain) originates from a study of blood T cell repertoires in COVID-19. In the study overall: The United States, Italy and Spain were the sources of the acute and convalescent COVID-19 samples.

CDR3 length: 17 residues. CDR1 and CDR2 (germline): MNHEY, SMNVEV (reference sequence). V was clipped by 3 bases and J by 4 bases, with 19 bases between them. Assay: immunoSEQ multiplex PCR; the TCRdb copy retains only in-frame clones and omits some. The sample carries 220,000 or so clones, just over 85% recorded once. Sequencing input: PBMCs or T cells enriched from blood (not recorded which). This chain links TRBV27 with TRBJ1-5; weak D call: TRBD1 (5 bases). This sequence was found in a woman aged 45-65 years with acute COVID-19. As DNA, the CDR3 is TGTGCCAGCAGTTTGACCGGGGGGGGGTTTAGTAATCAGCCCCAGCATTTT. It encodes CASSLTGGGFSNQPQHF.